In this sample, the clone carrying this TCR beta chain turned up many times. Via MiXCR, TCRdb re-called the RT-PCR reads, giving one row per CDR3 protein. The table lists a few hundred thousand distinct CDR3 sequences, over 9% of them singletons, with about 11% in the top ten. The sample is drawn from a study of response to subunit inactivated influenza vaccine. The CDR3 extends over 14 amino acids. V was trimmed by 0 bases and J by 4 bases, leaving 9 bases between them. Germline CDR1 is MGHRA and CDR2 is YSYEKL. Separately, the same data were catalogued under a study of T cells expressing NK-cell markers. That publication notes: UMI-tagged 5'RACE template switching yielded the TCR beta cDNA.

The J gene is TRBJ1-1, the V gene TRBV4-1, with D perhaps matching TRBD1 (5 bases). The sequencing here drew on PBMCs from blood, taken on the day of vaccination. The TCR was taken from a man over 45 who received an inactivated influenza vaccine. In nucleotides, the CDR3 is TGCGCCAGCAGCCAAGAAGGGGTGGGCACTGAAGCTTTCTTT. Residues: CASSQEGVGTEAFF.